This T cell receptor beta chain came from a study of beta chain features in type 1 diabetes. On the study more broadly: Examination of sorted cells across all samples involved about 99 million cells. Study observations and caveats: cDNA-based reads could over-represent cells with high TCR expression. The study found that naive, central memory and Treg TCRB repertoires appeared more similar in patients than in healthy donors.

The junction had 6 bases not matched to a gene; V was cut back by 4 bases and J by 9 bases. CDR1 is SEHNR, CDR2 FQNEAQ, per germline (reference sequence). This CDR3 has 13 amino acids. This clone was observed a handful of times. Antigen: not known. What was sequenced were expressed TCRB transcripts, since all of the isolated RNA had been reverse transcribed. TCRdb's copy holds only in-frame clones and misses some; the assay was immunoSEQ multiplex PCR. The sample has under 500,000 clones, about 30% seen once. The chain links TRBV7-9 to TRBJ1-5, with 7 positions matching TRBD1. Sequenced sample: naive CD4+ T cells from blood. The sequence came from a man between 18 and 35 years old in good health. In DNA, the CDR3 is TGTGCCAGCAGCTACGTACAGGGGTTGCCCCAGCATTTT. Protein sequence: CASSYVQGLPQHF.